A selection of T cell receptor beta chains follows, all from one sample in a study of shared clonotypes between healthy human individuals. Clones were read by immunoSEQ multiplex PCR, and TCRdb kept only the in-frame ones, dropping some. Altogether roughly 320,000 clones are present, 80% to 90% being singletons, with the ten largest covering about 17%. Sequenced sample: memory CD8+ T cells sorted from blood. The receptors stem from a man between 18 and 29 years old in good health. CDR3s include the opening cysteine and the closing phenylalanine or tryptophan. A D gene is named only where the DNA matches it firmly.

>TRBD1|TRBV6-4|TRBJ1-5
CATSWTGTRPQHF
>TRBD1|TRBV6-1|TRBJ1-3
CASHRGPGNTIYF
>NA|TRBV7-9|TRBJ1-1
CASSYTSGATEAFF
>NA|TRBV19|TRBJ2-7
CASSRGVGRYDYEQYF
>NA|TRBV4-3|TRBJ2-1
CASSEGVISYNEQFF
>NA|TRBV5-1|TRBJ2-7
CASSSLGFAEQGGLSEQYF
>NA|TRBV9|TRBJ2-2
CASSVFASGNTGELFF
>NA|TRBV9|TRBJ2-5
CASSVDVSETQYF
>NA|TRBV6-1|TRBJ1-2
CASSTRWDYGYTF
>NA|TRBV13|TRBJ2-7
CATTQGREQYF
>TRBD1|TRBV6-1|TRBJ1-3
CASSEWTGPGNTIYF